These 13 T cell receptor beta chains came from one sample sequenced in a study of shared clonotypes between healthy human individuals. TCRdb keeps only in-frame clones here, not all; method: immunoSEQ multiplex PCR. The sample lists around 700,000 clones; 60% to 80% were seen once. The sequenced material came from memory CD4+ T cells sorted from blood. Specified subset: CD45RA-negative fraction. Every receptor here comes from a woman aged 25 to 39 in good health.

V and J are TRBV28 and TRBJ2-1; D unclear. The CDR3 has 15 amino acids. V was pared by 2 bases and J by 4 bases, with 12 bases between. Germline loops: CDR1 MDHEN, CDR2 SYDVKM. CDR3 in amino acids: CASSLQNRRYNEQFF. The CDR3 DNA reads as TGTGCCAGCAGTTTACAGAACCGGCGATACAATGAGCAGTTCTTC.

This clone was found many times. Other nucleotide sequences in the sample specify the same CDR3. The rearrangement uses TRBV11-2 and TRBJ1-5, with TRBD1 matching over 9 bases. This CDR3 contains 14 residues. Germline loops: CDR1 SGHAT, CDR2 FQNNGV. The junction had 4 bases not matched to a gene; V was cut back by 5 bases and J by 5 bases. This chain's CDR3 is CASSAGQGYQPQHF. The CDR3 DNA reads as TGTGCCAGCAGCGCGGGACAGGGCTATCAGCCCCAGCATTTT.

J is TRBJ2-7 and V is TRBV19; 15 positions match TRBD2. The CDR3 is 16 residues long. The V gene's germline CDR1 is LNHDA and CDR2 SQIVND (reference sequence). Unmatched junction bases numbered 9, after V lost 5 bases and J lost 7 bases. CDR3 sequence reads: CASSVGTSGRTGEQYF. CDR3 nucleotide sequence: TGTGCCAGTAGTGTAGGGACTAGCGGGAGGACGGGAGAGCAGTACTTC.

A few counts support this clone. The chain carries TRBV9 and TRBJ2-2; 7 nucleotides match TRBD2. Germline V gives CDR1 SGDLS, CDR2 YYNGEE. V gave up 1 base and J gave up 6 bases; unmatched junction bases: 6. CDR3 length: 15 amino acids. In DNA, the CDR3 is TGTGCCAGCAGCGTAAGACTAGCCCCGGCCGGGGAGCTGTTTTTT. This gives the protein CASSVRLAPAGELFF.

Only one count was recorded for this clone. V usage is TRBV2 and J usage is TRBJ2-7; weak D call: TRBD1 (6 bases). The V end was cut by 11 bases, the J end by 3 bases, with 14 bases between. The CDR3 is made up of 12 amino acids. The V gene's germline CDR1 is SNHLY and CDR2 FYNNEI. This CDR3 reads CAARDNLYEQYF. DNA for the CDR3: TGTGCCGCTAGGGACAACCTCTACGAGCAGTACTTC.

In nucleotides, the CDR3 is TGTGCCAGCAGGACAGGGACTAGCGGGAGGGCGGGAGAGACCCAGTACTTC. It codes for CASRTGTSGRAGETQYF. J is TRBJ2-5 and V is TRBV11-2, with 16 bases that match TRBD2. With V trimmed by 6 bases and J by 4 bases, 8 bases remained unmatched. The germline V gene encodes CDR1 SGHAT and CDR2 FQNNGV. CDR3 length equals 17 residues. Using reference TRBV11-2 and TRBJ2-5 for the parts outside the CDR3, the full variable domain is EAGVAQSPRYKIIEKRQSVAFWCNPISGHATLYWYQQILGQGPKLLIQFQNNGVVDDSQLPKDRFSAERLKGVDSTLKIQPAKLEDSAVYLCASRTGTSGRAGETQYFGPGTRLLVL.

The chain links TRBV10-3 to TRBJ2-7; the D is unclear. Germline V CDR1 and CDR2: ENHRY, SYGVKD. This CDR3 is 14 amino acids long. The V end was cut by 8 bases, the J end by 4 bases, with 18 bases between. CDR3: CAIGTRAEIYEQYF. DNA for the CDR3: TGTGCCATCGGAACCCGCGCAGAGATTTACGAGCAGTACTTC.

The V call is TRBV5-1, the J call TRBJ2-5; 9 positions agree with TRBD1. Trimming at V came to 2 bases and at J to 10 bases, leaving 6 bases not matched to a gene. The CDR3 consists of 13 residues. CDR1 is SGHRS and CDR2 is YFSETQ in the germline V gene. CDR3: CASSFRDRAIQYF. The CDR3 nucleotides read TGCGCCAGCAGCTTCCGGGACAGGGCGATCCAGTACTTC.

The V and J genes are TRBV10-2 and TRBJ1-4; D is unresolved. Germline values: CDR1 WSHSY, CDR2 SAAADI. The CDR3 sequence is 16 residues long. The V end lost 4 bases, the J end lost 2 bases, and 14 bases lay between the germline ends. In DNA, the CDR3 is TGCGCCAGCAGTGGACCGAGAAGGGCGACTAATGAAAAACTGTTTTTT. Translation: CASSGPRRATNEKLFF.

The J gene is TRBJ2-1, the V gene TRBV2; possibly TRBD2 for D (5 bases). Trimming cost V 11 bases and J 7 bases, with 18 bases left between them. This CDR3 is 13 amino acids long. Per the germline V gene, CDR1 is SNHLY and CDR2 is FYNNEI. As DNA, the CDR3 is TGTGCCGCTAGCAAAAACACGGGGAATGAGCAGTTCTTC. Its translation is CAASKNTGNEQFF.

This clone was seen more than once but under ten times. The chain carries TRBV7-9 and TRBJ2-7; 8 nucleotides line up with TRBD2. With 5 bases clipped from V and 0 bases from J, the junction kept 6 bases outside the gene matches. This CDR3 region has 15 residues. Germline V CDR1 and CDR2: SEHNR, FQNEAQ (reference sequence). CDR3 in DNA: TGTGCCAGCAGCCAACCGGGGGGGAGCTCCTACGAGCAGTACTTC. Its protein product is CASSQPGGSSYEQYF.

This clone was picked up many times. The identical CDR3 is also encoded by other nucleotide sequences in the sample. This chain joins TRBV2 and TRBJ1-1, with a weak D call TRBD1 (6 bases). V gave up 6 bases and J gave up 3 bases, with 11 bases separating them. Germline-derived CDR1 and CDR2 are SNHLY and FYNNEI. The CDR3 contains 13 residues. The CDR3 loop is CASRADRDTEAFF. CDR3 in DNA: TGTGCCAGCAGAGCGGACAGAGACACTGAAGCTTTCTTT.

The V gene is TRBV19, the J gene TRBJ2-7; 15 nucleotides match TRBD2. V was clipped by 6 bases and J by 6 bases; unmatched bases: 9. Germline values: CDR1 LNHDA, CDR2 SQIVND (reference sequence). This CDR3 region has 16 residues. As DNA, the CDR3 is TGTGCCAGTAGAACCGGGACTAGCGGGAGGTACGGCGAGCAGTACTTC. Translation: CASRTGTSGRYGEQYF.